This TCR beta chain was captured by sequencing in a study of neurological immune-mediated disorders. Each TCR transcript was tagged with a 10-nucleotide random UMI during 5'RACE. TCRdb called the 5' RACE reads again in MiXCR, with one record for every CDR3 protein. The sample lists 27,000 or so distinct CDR3 sequences, roughly 21% occurring once. This clonotype was recorded at least ten times. This CDR3 spans 10 amino acids. CDR1 is DFQATT, CDR2 SNEGSKA, per germline (reference sequence). Trimming stripped 1 base from V and 8 bases from J, with 2 bases between. The clonotype comes from a woman aged 55-69 years in good health. Source material: PBMCs. V gene TRBV20-1 combines with J gene TRBJ1-4; no firm D call. The CDR3 sequence is CSARGEKLFF. CDR3 DNA sequence: TGCAGTGCTAGAGGCGAAAAACTGTTTTTT.